This section outlines one T cell receptor (beta chain) sequence together with its context. Antigen unknown. CDR3 length: 15 amino acids. The sample comes from a study of response to subunit inactivated influenza vaccine. General study results and limits: A suggestion made by the authors is that each seasonal influenza vaccination recruits few new T cells.

One entry per CDR3 protein, called by TCRdb with MiXCR from the RT-PCR reads. The sample includes hundreds of thousands of distinct CDR3 sequences, approximately 12% of them seen just once. The sample consisted of PBMCs from blood, taken on the day of vaccination. This rearrangement joins TRBV21-1 to TRBJ1-2. TRBV21-1 is classified as a pseudogene. The clonotype comes from a man over 45 who received an inactivated influenza vaccine. The CDR3 region has the DNA TGTGCCAGCAGCAAGCCAAGTACAGAGAACTATGGCTACACCTTC. Translation gives CASSKPSTENYGYTF.